Below, one TCR beta chain is given with its context. These data belong to a study of T cell responses to AZD1222 COVID-19 vaccine. The V and J ends lost 1 base and 4 bases, in that order; junction bases with no gene match: 3. The germline gives CDR1 SGHTA, CDR2 FQGNSA. CDR3 size: 15 residues. Only in-frame clones appear in the TCRdb table, and some are missing; sequencing was by immunoSEQ multiplex PCR. This table has 130,000 to 150,000 clones, under 95% appearing once. The TCR was taken from an adult in good health. Specimen: peripheral blood, collected on day 0 of MenACWY control vaccination. V and J are TRBV7-2 and TRBJ2-3; TRBD1 matches 9 bases. This chain's CDR3 is CASSLVDRGSDTQYF. DNA for the CDR3: TGTGCCAGCAGCTTAGTGGACAGGGGTTCAGATACGCAGTATTTT.